Given below is one T cell receptor beta chain in context. Its antigen is not identified. PCR primers comprised 60 Vbeta and 13 Jbeta primers. In the source study's methods: Counted up in a later analysis, unique TCR beta chains came to about 80 million, with around 10 million shared. TCRdb's table, derived via immunoSEQ multiplex PCR, lists solely in-frame clones and lacks some. The V and J calls and clone size are taken from that table; D and trimming were inferred from the DNA. The data show roughly 190,000 clones, around 83% seen once. The data were taken from a study of cytomegalovirus exposure and HLA in healthy donors. Findings of the study overall: Later, TCR association rates were found to vary by HLA locus, highest for DRB1 and lowest for HLA-C.

The J segment lost 3 bases and the V segment lost 1 base, leaving 4 bases of the junction unmatched. CDR3 length equals 14 residues. Germline V gene sequence: CDR1 SGHNT, CDR2 YYREEE (reference sequence). The genes are TRBV5-4 and TRBJ2-7; TRBD2 matches at 7 bases. The sample comprised PBMCs. The TCR comes from a woman aged 40 to 50 in good health and CMV-seronegative. The CDR3 spells CASSLQRGNYEQYF. As DNA, the CDR3 is TGTGCCAGCAGCTTGCAGCGGGGTAACTACGAGCAGTACTTC. Full variable domain (rest looked up from reference TRBV5-4 and TRBJ2-7): ETGVTQSPTHLIKTRGQQVTLRCSSQSGHNTVSWYQQALGQGPQFIFQYYREEENGRGNFPPRFSGLQFPNYSSELNVNALELDDSALYLCASSLQRGNYEQYFGPGTRLTVT.